These 10 T cell receptor beta chains share one sample of origin, sequenced in a study of shared clonotypes between healthy human individuals. The data were produced by immunoSEQ multiplex PCR, yet TCRdb's version contains in-frame clones alone and is incomplete. The sample contains about 680,000 clones, about 80% of which appear only once. The source material was memory CD4+ T cells sorted from blood. Subset specified: CD45RA-negative fraction. The receptor set was obtained from a young woman in good health.

The chain carries TRBV13 and TRBJ2-2; TRBD2 aligns across 11 bases. Germline CDR1 and CDR2: PRHDT and FYEKMQ (reference sequence). V trimming: 3 bases; J trimming: 0 bases; junction bases outside the gene matches: 12. This CDR3 comprises 20 residues. CDR3 sequence (DNA): TGTGCCAGCAGCTTGTTGAGACTAGCGGGACCTGATTCGAACACCGGGGAGCTGTTTTTT. As protein: CASSLLRLAGPDSNTGELFF.

The chain links TRBV28 to TRBJ2-1; D possibly corresponds to TRBD1 (5 bases). The germline V gene encodes CDR1 MDHEN and CDR2 SYDVKM. The CDR3 sequence is 14 residues long. Trimming removed 2 bases at V and 6 bases at J, with 11 bases between. The CDR3 DNA follows: TGTGCCAGCAGTTTACCGGCAGGGCGCAATGAGCAGTTCTTC. Encoded protein: CASSLPAGRNEQFF.

The chain couples TRBV10-1 to TRBJ2-5; D is uncertain. Germline CDR1 WNHNN, CDR2 SYGVQD (reference sequence). V was cut by 2 bases and J by 4 bases, with 11 bases left in between. The CDR3 spans 14 residues. The CDR3 DNA is TGCGCCAGCAGTGAGGGTTGGGGTCCAGAGACCCAGTACTTC. Protein sequence: CASSEGWGPETQYF.

The chain joins TRBV5-1 to TRBJ2-5; TRBD2 matches at 8 bases. Germline-derived CDR1 and CDR2 are SGHRS and YFSETQ. CDR3 length: 16 residues. V gave up 6 bases and J gave up 5 bases; unmatched junction bases: 15. The CDR3 reads CASTPAAGGSWETQYF. CDR3 DNA sequence: TGCGCCAGCACCCCAGCTGCGGGAGGATCTTGGGAGACCCAGTACTTC. The whole variable domain, remainder taken from reference TRBV5-1 and TRBJ2-5, is KAGVTQTPRYLIKTRGQQVTLSCSPISGHRSVSWYQQTPGQGLQFLFEYFSETQRNKGNFPGRFSGRQFSNSRSEMNVSTLELGDSALYLCASTPAAGGSWETQYFGPGTRLLVL.

As DNA, the CDR3 is TGCGCCAGCAGCACTCAGGACAGGGGTGGCTATGGCTACACCTTC. This translates into CASSTQDRGGYGYTF. This chain joins TRBV4-1 and TRBJ1-2; TRBD1 matches at 9 bases. This CDR3 is built from 15 residues. Germline loops: CDR1 MGHRA, CDR2 YSYEKL. V lost 5 bases, J lost 4 bases, and 8 bases stayed unmatched.

This chain links TRBV9 with TRBJ2-3; weak D call: TRBD2 (6 bases). The V gene's germline CDR1 is SGDLS and CDR2 YYNGEE. V was cut by 5 bases and J by 2 bases, with 21 bases left in between. The CDR3 is 17 residues long. The CDR3 spells CASSKSKASDFTDTQYF. The CDR3, as DNA: TGTGCCAGCAGTAAATCCAAGGCTAGCGATTTCACAGATACGCAGTATTTT.

V and J are TRBV4-1 and TRBJ1-1, with unresolved D. CDR1 is MGHRA and CDR2 is YSYEKL in the germline V gene. Trimming removed 3 bases at V and 1 base at J, with 15 bases between. CDR3 length equals 16 residues. CDR3 in amino acids: CASSQYLKTGNTEAFF. Written as DNA, the CDR3 is TGCGCCAGCAGCCAGTACCTGAAGACGGGGAACACTGAAGCTTTCTTT.

This chain uses TRBV18 with TRBJ2-7; TRBD2 agrees at 12 bases. The CDR3 extends over 14 amino acids. The V and J ends lost 4 bases and 7 bases, in that order; junction bases with no gene match: 5. Germline V CDR1 and CDR2: KGHSH, LQKENI. This CDR3 reads CASSLTSGGTEQYF. CDR3 nucleotides: TGTGCCAGCTCACTGACTAGCGGGGGAACGGAGCAGTACTTC.

The V call is TRBV15, the J call TRBJ2-7; 7 nucleotides match TRBD1. Germline V gene data show CDR1 as LNHNV and CDR2 as YYDKDF (reference sequence). The trim removed 5 bases at V and 6 bases at J, leaving 7 bases unmatched. This CDR3 has 13 residues. This CDR3 is CATSPPRTGEQYF. CDR3 nucleotide sequence: TGTGCCACCAGCCCCCCTCGGACAGGCGAGCAGTACTTC.

The CDR3, as DNA: TGTGCCAGCAGCTCCCGAGGCCCGCTCTGGGGCAATCAGCCCCAGCATTTT. Its protein is CASSSRGPLWGNQPQHF. The chain links TRBV7-2 to TRBJ1-5, with D uncertain. Germline V gene data show CDR1 as SGHTA and CDR2 as FQGNSA. CDR3 size: 17 residues. The germline V and J ends were trimmed by 4 bases and 2 bases, with 18 bases remaining between them. Complete variable domain (other parts from reference TRBV7-2 and TRBJ1-5): GAGVSQSPSNKVTEKGKDVELRCDPISGHTALYWYRQSLGQGLEFLIYFQGNSAPDKSGLPSDRFSAERTGGSVSTLTIQRTQQEDSAVYLCASSSRGPLWGNQPQHFGDGTRLSIL.